What follows describes a single TCR beta chain. This clone was seen a handful of times. Its target antigen remains unknown. Per-nucleotide qualities are absent, and no much larger clonotype sits a single base away. This sample was included in a study of CD8+ T cells in alopecia areata (dated by TCRdb to 2017 to 2018). Describing the broader study: The treated patients took part in an open-label pilot trial in which moderate-to-severe alopecia areata was treated with oral tofacitinib at 5 to 10 mg twice daily. Tofacitinib was given for 6 to 18 months, followed by 6 months of follow-up off drug to assess delayed response and recurrence. Disease severity in treated patients was measured with the SALT score, which quantifies the percentage of affected scalp surface area. In both human patients and the C3H/HeJ mouse model, the study applied high-throughput TCRbeta sequencing to look at T cell clonal expansion in alopecia areata. In humans, TCRbeta sequencing was performed on scalp tissue and on sorted CD4+ and CD8+ peripheral blood T cells from healthy controls and from patients with patchy or totalis/universalis alopecia areata. Biopsies were taken from tofacitinib-treated patients at baseline and at 4 and 24 weeks of treatment, and a later scalp biopsy was taken in several of the tofacitinib-treated patients. Scalp clonality was compared across normal scalp (n=4), patchy alopecia areata scalp (n=8), and alopecia totalis/universalis scalp (n=8). The RNA source kit depended on sample type: the PAXgene miRNA kit for fixed scalp, the miRNeasy kit for PBMCs, and the RNeasy kit for mouse skin. TCRbeta CDR3 regions were amplified by immunoSEQ multiplex PCR with 35 Vbeta forward and 13 Jbeta reverse primers.

The time point label, read with the paper, signifies: around 28 days on oral tofacitinib. The treatment or condition label for this specimen denotes: oral pan-JAK inhibitor, 5-10 mg twice daily. Lesional scalp punch biopsies and peripheral blood were obtained from alopecia areata patients. PBMCs were isolated by density centrifugation and stained for CD3, CD4 and CD8, after which CD4+ and CD8+ T cells were sorted on a FACSAria. Study-level results and caveats: Shared TCR sequences between patients were less evident than in mice, which may be partly attributable to HLA diversity in the patient population. Scalp TCR repertoire analysis is complicated because resident alphabeta T cells in normal human skin are also sequenced, whereas mouse skin is dominated by gammadelta T cells. Scalp clonality and the number of expanded CD8+ clones among the top 100 scalp clones were significantly decreased by tofacitinib. During tofacitinib treatment, many expanded lesional clones remained in scalp and blood, and this persistence may partly explain relapse after treatment is stopped. Compared with normal scalp, lesional scalp had higher clonality and more expanded CD8+ clones, particularly in alopecia totalis/universalis, a pattern that suggests antigenic drive. Because the treated cohort was small and had just a single nonresponder, larger studies are needed to establish links between baseline CD8+ expansion and response.

Preparation of the library involved the immunoSEQ multiplex PCR assay. RNA was extracted from all samples and reverse transcribed into cDNA as template for TCR sequencing. First-strand cDNA was synthesized using SuperScript III with a 2:1 mix of oligo-dT and random hexamers. A synthetic immune receptor repertoire was used to measure amplification bias, and any remaining bias was corrected computationally. The authors' pipeline ran thus. Raw reads were preprocessed to remove errors, and CDR3 was defined according to IMGT conventions as the region from the conserved cysteine to phenylalanine. Clonality was computed as 1 minus the Shannon entropy, with the entropy normalized by log2 of the number of productive unique TCRs. CD4 or CD8 identity of scalp clones was inferred by cross-referencing scalp TCRbeta sequences with sorted blood CD4 and CD8 repertoires. The table was pulled from immuneACCESS by TCRdb, which kept in-frame rearrangements only. Such tables lose some clones; where checked, under half of the loss comes from unresolved V genes, and the rest has no known cause. The D gene and trimming were derived from the DNA, and the V and J assignments and clone size from that table. The sample has fewer than 250,000 clones on record, around 56% of them singletons. Around 0.69% of the sample goes to the ten largest clones.

The TCR comes from a human donor with alopecia areata. The material sequenced was CD4+ T cells sorted from blood, taken at week 4, from a patient treated with tofacitinib.

The CDR3 is CASSFFYNEQFF. DNA sequence: TGTGCCAGCAGCTTTTTCTACAATGAGCAGTTCTTC. The rearranged segments are TRBV7-8 and TRBJ2-1; there is no confident call for the D gene. V gives up 3 bases and J gives up 3 bases, and the segment between their germline ends measures 3 bases. Counted from cysteine to phenylalanine, this CDR3 has 12 amino acids. The sequence is cut down to CDR3 DNA, 36 bases in frame from base 1. The germline V gene supplies CDR1 SGHVS and CDR2 FQNEAQ.